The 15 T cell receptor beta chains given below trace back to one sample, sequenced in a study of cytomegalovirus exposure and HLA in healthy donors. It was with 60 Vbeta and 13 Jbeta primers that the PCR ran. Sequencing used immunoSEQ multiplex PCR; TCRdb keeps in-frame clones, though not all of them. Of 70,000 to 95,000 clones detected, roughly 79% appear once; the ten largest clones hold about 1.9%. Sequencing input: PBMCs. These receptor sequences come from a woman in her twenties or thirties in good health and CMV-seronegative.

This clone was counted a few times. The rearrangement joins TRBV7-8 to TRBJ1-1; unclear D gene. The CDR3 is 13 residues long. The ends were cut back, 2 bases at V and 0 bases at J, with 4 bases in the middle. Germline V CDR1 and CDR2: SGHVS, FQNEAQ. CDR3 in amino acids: CASSLSLNTEAFF. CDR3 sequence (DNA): TGTGCCAGCAGCTTATCCTTGAACACTGAAGCTTTCTTT.

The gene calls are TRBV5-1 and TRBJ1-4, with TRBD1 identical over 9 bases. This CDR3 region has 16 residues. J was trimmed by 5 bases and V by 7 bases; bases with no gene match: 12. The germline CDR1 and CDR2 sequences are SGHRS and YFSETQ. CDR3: CASQNSPQGANEKLFF. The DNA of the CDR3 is TGCGCCAGCCAAAATTCCCCACAGGGGGCGAATGAAAAACTGTTTTTT.

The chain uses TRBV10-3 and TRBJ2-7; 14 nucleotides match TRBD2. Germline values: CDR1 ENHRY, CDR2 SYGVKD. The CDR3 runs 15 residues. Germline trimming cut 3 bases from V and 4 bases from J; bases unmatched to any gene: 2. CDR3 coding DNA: TGTGCCATCAGTGAAGGACTAGCGGGAGGATACGAGCAGTACTTC. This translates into CAISEGLAGGYEQYF.

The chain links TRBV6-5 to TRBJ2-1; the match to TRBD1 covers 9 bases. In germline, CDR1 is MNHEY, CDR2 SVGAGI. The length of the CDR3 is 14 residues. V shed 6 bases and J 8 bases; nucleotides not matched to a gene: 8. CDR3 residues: CASSGQGTSDEQFF. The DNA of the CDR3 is TGTGCCAGCAGCGGACAGGGGACGTCCGATGAGCAGTTCTTC.

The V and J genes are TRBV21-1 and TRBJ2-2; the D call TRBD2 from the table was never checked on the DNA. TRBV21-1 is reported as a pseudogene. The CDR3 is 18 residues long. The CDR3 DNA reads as TGTGCCAGCAGCAAAGTCTGCTTACTAGCAGAGAACACCGGGGAGCTGTTTTTT. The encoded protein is CASSKVCLLAENTGELFF.

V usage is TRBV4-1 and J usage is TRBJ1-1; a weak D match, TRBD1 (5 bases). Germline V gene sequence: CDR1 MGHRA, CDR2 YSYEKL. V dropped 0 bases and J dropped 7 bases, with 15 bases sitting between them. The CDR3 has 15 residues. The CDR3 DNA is TGCGCCAGCAGCCAAGAAGCCAGGGCAGGCGGTGAAGCTTTCTTT. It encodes CASSQEARAGGEAFF.

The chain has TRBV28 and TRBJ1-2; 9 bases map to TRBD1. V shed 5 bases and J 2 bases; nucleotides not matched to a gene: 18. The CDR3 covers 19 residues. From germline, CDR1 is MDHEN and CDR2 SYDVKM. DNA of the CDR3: TGTGCCAGCAGTAAGTTAAGTTTCGGAAGGACAGGGGAAAACTATGGCTACACCTTC. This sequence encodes CASSKLSFGRTGENYGYTF.

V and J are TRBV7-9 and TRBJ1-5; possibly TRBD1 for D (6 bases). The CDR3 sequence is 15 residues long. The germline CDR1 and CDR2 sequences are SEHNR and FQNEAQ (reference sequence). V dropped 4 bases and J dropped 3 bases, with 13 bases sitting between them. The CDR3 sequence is CASSSTGSYNQPQHF. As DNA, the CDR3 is TGTGCCAGCAGCTCAACAGGGAGCTACAATCAGCCCCAGCATTTT. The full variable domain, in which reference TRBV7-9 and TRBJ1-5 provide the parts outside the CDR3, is DTGVSQNPRHKITKRGQNVTFRCDPISEHNRLYWYRQTLGQGPEFLTYFQNEAQLEKSRLLSDRFSAERPKGSFSTLEIQRTEQGDSAMYLCASSSTGSYNQPQHFGDGTRLSIL.

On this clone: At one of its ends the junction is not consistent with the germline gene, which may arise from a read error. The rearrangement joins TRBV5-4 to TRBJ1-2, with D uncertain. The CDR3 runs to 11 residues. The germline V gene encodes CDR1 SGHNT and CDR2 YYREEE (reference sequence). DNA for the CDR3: TGTGCCAGCAGCTTGGACTATGGCCACACCTTC. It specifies CASSLDYGHTF.

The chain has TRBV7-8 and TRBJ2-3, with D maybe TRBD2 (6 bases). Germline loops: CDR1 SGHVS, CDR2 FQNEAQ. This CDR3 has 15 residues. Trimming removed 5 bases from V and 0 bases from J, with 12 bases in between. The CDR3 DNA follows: TGTGCCAGCAGCCCAGCGGGCGCTAGCACAGATACGCAGTATTTT. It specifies CASSPAGASTDTQYF.

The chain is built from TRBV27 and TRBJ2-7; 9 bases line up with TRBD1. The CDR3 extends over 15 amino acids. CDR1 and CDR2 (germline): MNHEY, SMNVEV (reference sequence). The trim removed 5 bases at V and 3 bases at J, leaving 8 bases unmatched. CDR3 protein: CASSPSTGGYYEQYF. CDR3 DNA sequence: TGTGCCAGCAGTCCATCGACAGGGGGGTACTACGAGCAGTACTTC.

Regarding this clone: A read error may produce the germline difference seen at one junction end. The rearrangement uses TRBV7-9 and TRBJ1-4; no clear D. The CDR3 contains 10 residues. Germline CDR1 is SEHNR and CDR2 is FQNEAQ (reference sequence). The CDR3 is CSSMGGQLFF. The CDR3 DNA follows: TGTTCCAGCATGGGAGGTCAACTGTTTTTT.

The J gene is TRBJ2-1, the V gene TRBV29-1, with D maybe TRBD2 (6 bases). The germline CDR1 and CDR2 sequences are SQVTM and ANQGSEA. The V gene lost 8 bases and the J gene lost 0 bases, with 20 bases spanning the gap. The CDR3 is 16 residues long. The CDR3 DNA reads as TGCAGCTCAACCGGTGGGACTCCTTACTCCTACAATGAGCAGTTCTTC. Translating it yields CSSTGGTPYSYNEQFF.

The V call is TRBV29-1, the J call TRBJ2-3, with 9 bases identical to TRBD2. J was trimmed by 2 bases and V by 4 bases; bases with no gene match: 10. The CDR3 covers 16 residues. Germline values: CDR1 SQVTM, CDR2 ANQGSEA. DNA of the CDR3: TGCAGCGTTGTGGTGGTGCGGGAGGGGATCACAGATACGCAGTATTTT. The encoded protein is CSVVVVREGITDTQYF.

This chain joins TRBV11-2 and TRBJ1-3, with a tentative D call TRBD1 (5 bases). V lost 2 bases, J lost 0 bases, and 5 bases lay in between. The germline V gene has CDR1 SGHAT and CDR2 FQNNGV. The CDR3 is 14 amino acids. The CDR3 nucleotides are TGTGCCAGCAGCTTACAGGGCTCTGGAAACACCATATATTTT. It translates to CASSLQGSGNTIYF. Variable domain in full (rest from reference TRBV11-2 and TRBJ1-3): EAGVAQSPRYKIIEKRQSVAFWCNPISGHATLYWYQQILGQGPKLLIQFQNNGVVDDSQLPKDRFSAERLKGVDSTLKIQPAKLEDSAVYLCASSLQGSGNTIYFGEGSWLTVV.